These T cell receptor beta chains were read from a single sample in a study of cytomegalovirus exposure and HLA in healthy donors. The assay was immunoSEQ multiplex PCR, and TCRdb's table has in-frame clones only and misses some. The sample consists of about 190,000 clones, roughly 75% of them appearing once. Sequences were obtained from PBMCs. The receptors derive from a man aged 25 to 45 in good health and CMV-seropositive. CDR3s include the opening cysteine and the closing phenylalanine or tryptophan. The D gene is left open where the match is weak. For some rows the clone size is stated as once, few or many, or as a class when expanded; others skip it.

D gene: TRBD2; clone size: .; J gene: TRBJ2-7; V gene: TRBV7-2; CDR3 DNA: TGTGCCAGCAGCTTAAGTTTGACTAGCGGGAGTTACGAGCAGTACTTC; CDR3 protein: CASSLSLTSGSYEQYF
D gene: .; clone size: .; J gene: TRBJ2-5; V gene: TRBV5-1; CDR3 DNA: TGCGCCAGCAGCTTAGGGGCCAATCAAGAGACCCAGTACTTC; CDR3 protein: CASSLGANQETQYF
D gene: TRBD2; clone size: .; J gene: TRBJ2-2; V gene: TRBV11-3; CDR3 DNA: TGTGCCAGCAGCTTAGGAGGACTAGGGTTCAACCTGTTTTTT; CDR3 protein: CASSLGGLGFNLFF
D gene: .; clone size: few; J gene: TRBJ1-3; V gene: TRBV5-1; CDR3 DNA: TGCGCCAGCAGCTACGGGGGTGGAAACACCATATATTTT; CDR3 protein: CASSYGGGNTIYF
D gene: TRBD1; clone size: .; J gene: TRBJ2-3; V gene: TRBV27; CDR3 DNA: TGTGCCAGCAGTCCGGGCCCAGGGACAGGGACAGATACGCAGTATTTT; CDR3 protein: CASSPGPGTGTDTQYF
D gene: .; clone size: .; J gene: TRBJ2-1; V gene: TRBV4-1; CDR3 DNA: TGCGCCAGCAGACAGGGTAGGGAATACAATGAGCAGTTCTTC; CDR3 protein: CASRQGREYNEQFF
D gene: .; clone size: .; J gene: TRBJ2-3; V gene: TRBV27; CDR3 DNA: TGTGCCAGCAGTTTATCCCCTGGCGGGGCCAGGCATACGCAGTATTTT; CDR3 protein: CASSLSPGGARHTQYF
D gene: TRBD1; clone size: .; J gene: TRBJ2-2; V gene: TRBV6-4; CDR3 DNA: TGTGCCAGCAGTGTCGACAGGGGAACCGGGGAGCTGTTTTTT; CDR3 protein: CASSVDRGTGELFF
D gene: TRBD1; clone size: .; J gene: TRBJ2-7; V gene: TRBV7-9; CDR3 DNA: TGTTCCAGCAGCTCCCCTCTCCGGGACAGGGTCCCTCGCGAGCAGTACTTC; CDR3 protein: CSSSSPLRDRVPREQYF
D gene: TRBD2; clone size: .; J gene: TRBJ2-3; V gene: TRBV6-6; CDR3 DNA: TGTGCCAGCAGTCTAGCGGGATATACAGATACGCAGTATTTT; CDR3 protein: CASSLAGYTDTQYF
D gene: TRBD1; clone size: .; J gene: TRBJ2-1; V gene: TRBV25-1; CDR3 DNA: TGTGCCAGCAGGGGGACAGGGCGCTACAATGAGCAGTTCTTC; CDR3 protein: CASRGTGRYNEQFF
D gene: .; clone size: .; J gene: TRBJ1-6; V gene: TRBV28; CDR3 DNA: TGTGCCAGCAGCCCCCCGGGGACTTATAATTCACCCCTCCACTTT; CDR3 protein: CASSPPGTYNSPLHF
D gene: TRBD2; clone size: .; J gene: TRBJ2-2; V gene: TRBV9; CDR3 DNA: TGTGCCAGCAGCGTAGAGGGACTAGTGAACACCGGGGAGCTGTTTTTT; CDR3 protein: CASSVEGLVNTGELFF
D gene: TRBD2; clone size: few; J gene: TRBJ2-7; V gene: TRBV18; CDR3 DNA: TGTGCCAGCTCCGTTAGCGGGGGACCCTCCTACGAGCAGTACTTC; CDR3 protein: CASSVSGGPSYEQYF
D gene: TRBD1; clone size: few; J gene: TRBJ1-4; V gene: TRBV2; CDR3 DNA: TGTGCCAGCAGTGGGGGGACAGGGAACGAAAAACTGTTTTTT; CDR3 protein: CASSGGTGNEKLFF
D gene: TRBD2; clone size: .; J gene: TRBJ2-1; V gene: TRBV7-3; CDR3 DNA: TGTGCCAGCAGCTCTGGGGGGACTAGCGGGGGTGCTCAATTGCAGTTCTTC; CDR3 protein: CASSSGGTSGGAQLQFF
D gene: TRBD2; clone size: .; J gene: TRBJ2-3; V gene: TRBV18; CDR3 DNA: TGTGCCAGCTCACCACCGGGACTAGCGGGAGGGTTCACAGATACGCAGTATTTT; CDR3 protein: CASSPPGLAGGFTDTQYF
D gene: TRBD1; clone size: .; J gene: TRBJ1-2; V gene: TRBV29-1; CDR3 DNA: TGCAGCGTTGGGGGTTGGGCAGGGGGCTATGGCTACACCTTC; CDR3 protein: CSVGGWAGGYGYTF
D gene: .; clone size: .; J gene: TRBJ2-2; V gene: TRBV11-2; CDR3 DNA: TGTGCCAGCAGGGCCAGGAGGGCCGACGGGGAGCTGTTTTTT; CDR3 protein: CASRARRADGELFF
D gene: TRBD1; clone size: .; J gene: TRBJ2-1; V gene: TRBV9; CDR3 DNA: TGTGCCAGCAGCTCGCCCGGGACAGCTTACAATGAGCAGTTCTTC; CDR3 protein: CASSSPGTAYNEQFF
D gene: .; clone size: .; J gene: TRBJ2-3; V gene: TRBV7-2; CDR3 DNA: TGTGCCAGCAGCTCAATTAGCACAGATACGCAGTATTTT; CDR3 protein: CASSSISTDTQYF
D gene: TRBD1; clone size: .; J gene: TRBJ2-7; V gene: TRBV5-4; CDR3 DNA: TGTGCCAGCAGCTTGGAGGGACAGGGGACCTACGAGCAGTACTTC; CDR3 protein: CASSLEGQGTYEQYF
D gene: .; clone size: .; J gene: TRBJ1-1; V gene: TRBV6-6; CDR3 DNA: TGTGCCAGCAGTTGGCAGAGCGCGGGGGATGAAGCTTTCTTT; CDR3 protein: CASSWQSAGDEAFF
D gene: .; clone size: .; J gene: TRBJ2-1; V gene: TRBV5-1; CDR3 DNA: TGCGCCAGCAGCTTGGCCGAGGGGGCCTACAATGAGCAGTTCTTC; CDR3 protein: CASSLAEGAYNEQFF
D gene: .; clone size: .; J gene: TRBJ2-4; V gene: TRBV4-1; CDR3 DNA: TGCGCCAGCGGGCAGGGGGGTCTAGCCAAAAACATTCAGTACTTC; CDR3 protein: CASGQGGLAKNIQYF
D gene: TRBD2; clone size: .; J gene: TRBJ2-5; V gene: TRBV4-3; CDR3 DNA: TGCGCCAGCAGCCAAGATCCCACTAGCGGGGGGGTCTTATTACAAGAGACCCAGTACTTC; CDR3 protein: CASSQDPTSGGVLLQETQYF
D gene: .; clone size: .; J gene: TRBJ2-7; V gene: TRBV28; CDR3 DNA: TGTGCCAGCAGTCTGACAGTCTACGAGCAGTACTTC; CDR3 protein: CASSLTVYEQYF
D gene: .; clone size: .; J gene: TRBJ2-5; V gene: TRBV5-1; CDR3 DNA: TGCGCCAGCAGCGTAAAAGAGACCCAGTACTTC; CDR3 protein: CASSVKETQYF
D gene: TRBD1; clone size: .; J gene: TRBJ2-7; V gene: TRBV7-9; CDR3 DNA: TGTGCCAGCAGCCTAAAGACAGGGTCTTCCTACGAGCAGTACTTC; CDR3 protein: CASSLKTGSSYEQYF
D gene: TRBD1; clone size: few; J gene: TRBJ2-5; V gene: TRBV19; CDR3 DNA: TGTGCCAGTAGTACCGGACAGGGGGTACCCCAAGAGACCCAGTACTTC; CDR3 protein: CASSTGQGVPQETQYF
D gene: .; clone size: .; J gene: TRBJ2-5; V gene: TRBV25-1; CDR3 DNA: TGTGCCACCCGGACAGTGTGGGAGCAGTACTTC; CDR3 protein: CATRTVWEQYF
D gene: .; clone size: .; J gene: TRBJ2-1; V gene: TRBV12-5; CDR3 DNA: TGTGCTAGTGGTTTGGGCGCCGGGACTTCAAGGAATGAGCAGTTCTTC; CDR3 protein: CASGLGAGTSRNEQFF
D gene: TRBD2; clone size: .; J gene: TRBJ2-1; V gene: TRBV7-3; CDR3 DNA: TGTGCCAGCAGCTTACGAGGGCGGGAGGACAATGAGCAGTTCTTC; CDR3 protein: CASSLRGREDNEQFF
D gene: TRBD1; clone size: .; J gene: TRBJ2-5; V gene: TRBV5-1; CDR3 DNA: TGCGCCAGCAGCTTGGCCCCCGGACAGGGGGGGGGAGAGACCCAGTACTTC; CDR3 protein: CASSLAPGQGGGETQYF
D gene: TRBD2; clone size: .; J gene: TRBJ2-2; V gene: TRBV4-2; CDR3 DNA: TGTGCCAGCAGCCAAGATGGCCGACTAGCGGGAGCCACCGGGGAGCTGTTTTTT; CDR3 protein: CASSQDGRLAGATGELFF
D gene: TRBD2; clone size: .; J gene: TRBJ2-5; V gene: TRBV5-4; CDR3 DNA: TGTGCCAGCAGCTTGGAGGCTAGCGGGGGGTGGGAGACCCAGTACTTC; CDR3 protein: CASSLEASGGWETQYF
D gene: TRBD2; clone size: .; J gene: TRBJ2-5; V gene: TRBV6-1; CDR3 DNA: TGTGCCAGCAGTGCTTATCAAGCGGGAGATCCTCTAGAGGAGACCCAGTACTTC; CDR3 protein: CASSAYQAGDPLEETQYF
D gene: TRBD2; clone size: .; J gene: TRBJ2-2; V gene: TRBV5-4; CDR3 DNA: TGTGCCAGCAGCAATCGACTAGCCGACGCGAGAAACACCGGGGAGCTGTTTTTT; CDR3 protein: CASSNRLADARNTGELFF
D gene: TRBD1; clone size: .; J gene: TRBJ1-2; V gene: TRBV19; CDR3 DNA: TGTGCCAGTAGTATGCGGACAGGGCCATTTGGGGGCTACACCTTC; CDR3 protein: CASSMRTGPFGGYTF
D gene: TRBD2; clone size: .; J gene: TRBJ2-3; V gene: TRBV7-7; CDR3 DNA: TGTGCTAGCAGCGCCACTAGCGGAAGCACAGATACGCAGTATTTT; CDR3 protein: CASSATSGSTDTQYF